This T cell receptor (beta chain) originates from a study of blood T cell repertoires in COVID-19. About the research overall: Both acute and convalescent COVID-19 samples were obtained from the United States, Italy and Spain. PBMCs, B-cell-depleted T cells, or T cells provided the cDNA or gDNA that made up the material.

Authors' data handling: The assay estimated nucleated cells by amplifying reference gene primers. The repertoire was sequenced with immunoSEQ multiplex PCR; TCRdb's copy has only in-frame clones and lacks some. V and J calls and clone size are copied from that table; D and trimming were computed from the DNA. The repertoire holds about 86,000 clones, with roughly 83% as singletons. Trimming left V 0 bases short and J 8 bases short, with 11 bases between. Germline lookup yields CDR1 SGHAT and CDR2 FQNNGV. The CDR3 spans 14 residues. The genes are TRBV11-2 and TRBJ2-1; D call uncertain. The sequence came from a woman older than 75 with active or convalescent COVID-19. Sequencing was done on a sample of peripheral blood. Here the CDR3 DNA reads TGTGCCAGCAGCTTAGATCTCCCGAGGCATGAGCAGTTCTTC. Translated, it gives CASSLDLPRHEQFF.